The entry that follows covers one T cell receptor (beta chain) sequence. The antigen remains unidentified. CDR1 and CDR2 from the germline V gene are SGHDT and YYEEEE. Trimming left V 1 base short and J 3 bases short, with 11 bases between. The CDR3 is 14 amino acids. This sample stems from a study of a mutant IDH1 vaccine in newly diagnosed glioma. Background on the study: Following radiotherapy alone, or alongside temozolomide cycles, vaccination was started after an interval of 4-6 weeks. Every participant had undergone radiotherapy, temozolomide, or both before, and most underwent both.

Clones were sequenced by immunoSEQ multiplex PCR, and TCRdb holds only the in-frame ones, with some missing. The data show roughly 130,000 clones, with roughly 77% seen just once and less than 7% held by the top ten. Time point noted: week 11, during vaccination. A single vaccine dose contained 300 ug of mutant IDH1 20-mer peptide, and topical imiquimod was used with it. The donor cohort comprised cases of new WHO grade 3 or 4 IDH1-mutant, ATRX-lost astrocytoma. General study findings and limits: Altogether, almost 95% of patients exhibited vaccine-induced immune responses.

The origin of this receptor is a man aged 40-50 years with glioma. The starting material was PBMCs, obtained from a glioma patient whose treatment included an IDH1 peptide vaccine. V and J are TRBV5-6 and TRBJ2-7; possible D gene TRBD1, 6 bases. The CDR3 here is CASSLNAGDYEQYF. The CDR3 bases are TGTGCCAGCAGCTTGAACGCAGGGGACTACGAGCAGTACTTC.